This T cell receptor beta chain emerged from a study of T cells in localized non-small cell lung cancer. General study points: Detection in adjacent lung was observed for a median around 55 of the top 100 tumor clones.

Clones were sequenced by immunoSEQ multiplex PCR, and TCRdb holds only the in-frame ones, with some missing. This sample carries around 26,000 clones, approximately 90% of them seen once, and the ten largest clones take approximately 3%. The germline V gene encodes CDR1 GTSNPN and CDR2 SVGIG (reference sequence). The CDR3 covers 12 residues. The V and J ends lost 0 bases and 1 base respectively, with 2 bases between them. On this clone: The target antigen is unknown.

The gene calls are TRBV30 and TRBJ2-3; unclear D gene. This receptor was taken from a woman aged 18-49 years with stage I lung adenocarcinoma. The specimen was peripheral blood, collected before any cancer treatment. CDR3 residues: CAWSVRTDTQYF. The CDR3 DNA reads TGTGCCTGGAGTGTACGCACAGATACGCAGTATTTT.